These 8 T cell receptor beta chains originate from one sample sequenced in a study of chemoradiotherapy in HPV16-positive cancers. Measured with immunoSEQ multiplex PCR; TCRdb has only the in-frame clones, and not every one. The sample shows approximately 14,000 clones, about 86% of them seen only once. Sequenced material: blood, taken from a patient who underwent chemoradiotherapy. These receptors were obtained from a human donor with HPV-associated anogenital cancer.

This chain links TRBV20-1 with TRBJ1-2, with D possibly TRBD1 on 5 matching bases. The CDR3 contains 11 residues. Germline CDR1 is DFQATT and CDR2 is SNEGSKA (reference sequence). Trimming took off 7 bases at V and 1 base at J, with 7 bases between the two ends. DNA for the CDR3: TGCAGTGACGACAGTAACTATGGCTACACCTTC. Protein sequence: CSDDSNYGYTF.

This clone was observed once. V gene TRBV11-2 combines with J gene TRBJ1-3, with D maybe TRBD1 (5 bases). CDR3 size: 16 residues. Per germline, CDR1 SGHAT and CDR2 FQNNGV. V was pared by 5 bases and J by 0 bases, with 14 bases between. This CDR3 reads CASSAPRGISGNTIYF. CDR3 in DNA: TGTGCCAGCAGCGCCCCCCGGGGGATCTCTGGAAACACCATATATTTT.

This clone has more than one count but fewer than ten. V gene TRBV6-1 combines with J gene TRBJ1-6, with D unclear. V was cut by 7 bases and J by 6 bases, with 13 bases left in between. The CDR3 length is 14 residues. The germline gives CDR1 MNHNS, CDR2 SASEGT. The CDR3 here is CASTTRSLNSPLHF. Here the CDR3 DNA reads TGTGCCAGCACCACTCGGTCCCTTAATTCACCCCTCCACTTT.

The V call is TRBV6-5, the J call TRBJ2-7; 7 bases fit TRBD1. V lost 1 base to trimming and J lost 3 bases; unmatched junction nucleotides: 6. The CDR3 contains 15 residues. Germline CDR1 and CDR2: MNHEY and SVGAGI. The CDR3 reads CASSYYRDSLYEQYF. For the CDR3, the DNA is TGTGCCAGCAGTTACTATCGGGACAGCCTCTACGAGCAGTACTTC.

The chain has TRBV30 and TRBJ2-5; a weak D match, TRBD1 (6 bases). This CDR3 spans 13 amino acids. V lost 2 bases and J 7 bases, leaving 14 bases between the germline ends. Germline V gives CDR1 GTSNPN, CDR2 SVGIG (reference sequence). For the CDR3, the DNA is TGTGCCTGGAGTCCCCAGGGGTTTGGGACCCAGTACTTC. Encoded protein: CAWSPQGFGTQYF.

This chain connects TRBV10-3 to TRBJ2-7; D call uncertain. CDR3 length: 15 residues. Germline V gene lookup returns CDR1 ENHRY and CDR2 SYGVKD. V lost 2 bases and J lost 1, with 12 bases in between. CDR3 in amino acids: CAISEPSPRSYEQYF. DNA for the CDR3: TGTGCCATCAGTGAGCCGAGTCCTAGGTCCTACGAGCAGTACTTC.

This clone has only a few counts. This chain joins TRBV19 and TRBJ1-1; TRBD1 agrees at 7 bases. There are 13 residues in the CDR3. CDR1 LNHDA and CDR2 SQIVND come from the germline V gene (reference sequence). Trimming took 5 bases from V and 9 from J; bases not matched to a gene: 9. The CDR3 DNA sequence: TGTGCCAGTAGTGTTCTCACAGGGGCGCAAGCTTTCTTT. Its protein is CASSVLTGAQAFF.

This chain links TRBV7-9 with TRBJ2-3; no clear D. CDR3 length: 12 amino acids. Germline CDR1 SEHNR, CDR2 FQNEAQ (reference sequence). V lost 5 bases to trimming and J lost 5 bases, with 8 bases between them. The CDR3 reads CASSARRDTQYF. In DNA, the CDR3 is TGTGCCAGCAGCGCCCGTCGAGATACGCAGTATTTT.